Shown below are 9 T cell receptor beta chains from a single sample sequenced in a study of T cells in Graves' hyperthyroidism and ophthalmopathy. From RNA transcripts, TCR beta CDR3 regions were amplified. A set of HTBI primers served as the primers for a first-round RT-PCR of the TCR CDR3. Each CDR3 protein is one row after TCRdb ran MiXCR on the multiplex PCR reads. The profile covers about 350,000 distinct CDR3 sequences, with approximately 15% appearing a single time and 20% to 25% taken by the ten largest. Specimen: blood. The source of these receptors is a woman younger than 45 with Graves' hyperthyroidism.

This clonotype turned up a few times. The chain employs TRBV12-3 or TRBV12-4 and TRBJ2-2, with D possibly matching TRBD2 (6 bases). Trimming cost V 1 base and J 3 bases, with 15 bases left between them. CDR3 length: 17 amino acids. The CDR3 loop is CASSLEFVGSDTGELFF. The CDR3 region has the DNA TGTGCCAGCAGTTTAGAATTCGTCGGGAGTGACACCGGGGAGCTGTTTTTT.

This clonotype appeared many times. The chain has TRBV29-1 and TRBJ2-5; D perhaps matches TRBD2 (6 bases). CDR3 length equals 13 residues. The V end was cut by 4 bases, the J end by 7 bases, with 16 bases between. Germline CDR1 SQVTM, CDR2 ANQGSEA. The DNA of the CDR3 is TGCAGCGTTGTATTGGCTAGCGTGGTGACCCAGTACTTC. Protein sequence: CSVVLASVVTQYF.

Ten or more counts support this clonotype. The genes are TRBV11-3 and TRBJ2-1, with 10 bases matching TRBD2. The CDR3 loop spans 17 amino acids. With 1 base clipped from V and 10 bases from J, the junction kept 13 bases outside the gene matches. CDR1 and CDR2 from the germline V gene are SGHNT and YENEEA. As DNA, the CDR3 is TGTGCCAGCAGCTTAGTAGGCCTAGCGGGAGCCCCGGTCGAGCAGTTCTTC. It translates to CASSLVGLAGAPVEQFF.

This clonotype occurred a few times. This sequence joins TRBV28 and TRBJ2-4, with TRBD1 matching 8 bases. The CDR3 is 14 amino acids. The V gene end was trimmed by 6 bases and the J gene end by 14 bases; junction bases not matched to a gene: 15. Germline assignment: CDR1 MDHEN and CDR2 SYDVKM. CDR3 DNA: TGTGCCAGCAGGCGACGGACAGGGCTCACCGGAGAGTACTTC. It yields the protein CASRRRTGLTGEYF.

This clonotype was recorded at least ten times. CDR3 protein: CASSPRTSAGEQYF. CDR3 sequence (DNA): TGTGCCAGCTCACCACGGACTAGCGCCGGCGAGCAGTACTTC. The chain is built from TRBV18 and TRBJ2-7, with 9 nucleotides matching TRBD2. The CDR3 sequence is 14 residues long. With 1 base clipped from V and 6 bases from J, the junction kept 4 bases outside the gene matches. In germline, CDR1 is KGHSH, CDR2 LQKENI.

This clonotype was found many times. The CDR3 region is CASSERDQNSPLHF. CDR3 nucleotides: TGTGCCAGCAGTGAAAGGGACCAGAATTCACCCCTCCACTTT. This rearrangement joins TRBV2 to TRBJ1-6; D may be TRBD1 (5 bases). Germline V gives CDR1 SNHLY, CDR2 FYNNEI. Trimming pared 2 bases from V and 7 bases from J, leaving 9 bases between. CDR3 length: 14 residues.

Regarding this clonotype: A much more abundant neighbour one base away suggests this may be a read error. The chain is built from TRBV9 and TRBJ2-1, with 7 bases fitting TRBD2. The germline gives CDR1 SGDLS, CDR2 YYNGEE. The CDR3 length is 16 residues. In DNA form, the CDR3 reads TGTGCCAGCAACGTAGGTCTTAGCGGGTCCCGCAATGAGCAGTTCTTC. The encoded protein is CASNVGLSGSRNEQFF.

This clonotype was observed many times. The chain combines TRBV11-2 with TRBJ2-3; D is unclear. The length of the CDR3 is 11 residues. Trimming took off 6 bases at V and 13 bases at J, with 14 bases between the two ends. Germline loops: CDR1 SGHAT, CDR2 FQNNGV. The CDR3 coding sequence is TGTGCCAGCAGGACTTTAAAACGGGAGTATTTT. The encoded protein is CASRTLKREYF.

This clonotype appeared many times. This chain connects TRBV28 to TRBJ2-1, with D hard to call. V lost 6 bases and J 0 bases, leaving 3 bases between the germline ends. Germline V gene lookup returns CDR1 MDHEN and CDR2 SYDVKM. CDR3 length: 12 residues. The CDR3 DNA is TGTGCCAGCAGCCCCTCCTACAATGAGCAGTTCTTC. Its protein product is CASSPSYNEQFF.